The next 29 T cell receptor beta chains were all read from a single sample in a study of blood T cell repertoires in COVID-19. Libraries were prepared by immunoSEQ multiplex PCR; TCRdb keeps only in-frame clonotypes and omits some of them. The sample consists of about 240,000 clones, about 84% of them appearing once. Input material: peripheral blood. Receptor source: a man aged 80 or over with acute or convalescent COVID-19.

The chain combines TRBV4-2 with TRBJ2-1, with 9 bases aligning to TRBD1. V dropped 1 base and J dropped 5; count of bases not matched to a gene: 12. This CDR3 is 18 amino acids long. The germline CDR1 and CDR2 sequences are LGHNA and YNFKEQ. The CDR3: CASSQVGPDRGNDNEQFF. In DNA form, the CDR3 reads TGTGCCAGCAGCCAAGTGGGCCCGGACAGGGGAAACGACAATGAGCAGTTCTTC.

This clone has more than one count but fewer than ten. The rearrangement uses TRBV5-1 and TRBJ1-6, with D perhaps TRBD1 (5 bases). V dropped 0 bases and J dropped 7 bases, with 11 bases sitting between them. Germline CDR1 reads SGHRS; CDR2 reads YFSETQ. This CDR3 contains 15 residues. For the CDR3, the DNA is TGCGCCAGCAGCTTGGACGGACAAGTCAATTCACCCCTCCACTTT. Translating gives CASSLDGQVNSPLHF.

The V and J genes are TRBV5-5 and TRBJ2-2; 10 bases line up with TRBD2. The junction had 12 bases not matched to a gene; V was cut back by 0 bases and J by 4 bases. CDR1 and CDR2 from the germline V gene are SGHKS and YYEKEE (reference sequence). The CDR3 is 19 residues long. CDR3 loop: CASSLDAGLAAFLTGELFF. CDR3 coding DNA: TGTGCCAGCAGCTTGGACGCTGGACTAGCGGCCTTCCTCACCGGGGAGCTGTTTTTT.

The chain links TRBV27 to TRBJ2-6, with a weak D call TRBD2 (5 bases). This CDR3 has 15 residues. The V and J ends lost 7 bases and 4 bases respectively, with 14 bases between them. Looked up from germline, CDR1 is MNHEY and CDR2 is SMNVEV (reference sequence). The CDR3, as DNA: TGTGCCAGCAAGAGGGTTTTAGGGGGGGCCAACGTCCTGACTTTC. This sequence encodes CASKRVLGGANVLTF.

The chain recombines TRBV5-1 with TRBJ1-6; D is ambiguous. The CDR3 loop spans 15 amino acids. V lost 4 bases and J 5 bases, leaving 13 bases between the germline ends. Germline values: CDR1 SGHRS, CDR2 YFSETQ. CDR3 nucleotide sequence: TGCGCCAGCAGCACCGGCGGGCCGGATAATTCACCCCTCCACTTT. The encoded protein is CASSTGGPDNSPLHF.

V is TRBV2 and J is TRBJ2-3, with 7 bases matching TRBD2. Germline V CDR1 and CDR2: SNHLY, FYNNEI. The CDR3 sequence is 15 residues long. The V gene end was trimmed by 3 bases and the J gene end by 3 bases; junction bases not matched to a gene: 6. The CDR3 DNA is TGTGCCAGCAGTGATCTCCCTAGCGGAACAGATACGCAGTATTTT. It yields the protein CASSDLPSGTDTQYF.

This chain uses TRBV11-2 with TRBJ2-2; 13 bases agree with TRBD2. The CDR3 length is 18 residues. Trimming at V came to 2 bases and at J to 4 bases, leaving 7 bases not matched to a gene. CDR1 SGHAT and CDR2 FQNNGV come from the germline V gene. The CDR3 sequence is CASSLPGLAGVLTGELFF. The CDR3 DNA sequence: TGTGCCAGCAGCTTACCCGGACTAGCGGGAGTTCTCACCGGGGAGCTGTTTTTT. Filled out from reference TRBV11-2 and TRBJ2-2, the complete variable domain reads EAGVAQSPRYKIIEKRQSVAFWCNPISGHATLYWYQQILGQGPKLLIQFQNNGVVDDSQLPKDRFSAERLKGVDSTLKIQPAKLEDSAVYLCASSLPGLAGVLTGELFFGEGSRLTVL.

This clone was seen only once. The rearrangement links TRBV5-4 to TRBJ2-7; 8 bases fit TRBD2. V lost 6 bases to trimming and J lost 5 bases; unmatched junction nucleotides: 10. Germline CDR1 reads SGHNT; CDR2 reads YYREEE (reference sequence). The CDR3 runs 14 residues. CDR3 region: CASTVGLAGNEQYF. The DNA for the CDR3 is TGTGCCAGCACCGTCGGACTAGCAGGCAACGAGCAGTACTTC.

This clone was counted once. V usage is TRBV28 and J usage is TRBJ2-2; D not certain. Germline V gene sequence: CDR1 MDHEN, CDR2 SYDVKM. The V gene lost 5 bases and the J gene lost 5 bases, with 9 bases spanning the gap. The CDR3 consists of 13 residues. As DNA, the CDR3 is TGTGCCAGCAGTCCCCCCAAAACCGGGGAGCTGTTTTTT. Translation gives CASSPPKTGELFF.

The chain couples TRBV7-2 to TRBJ2-5, with 14 bases aligning to TRBD2. The CDR3 length is 19 residues. V dropped 5 bases and J dropped 5; count of bases not matched to a gene: 16. Germline lookup yields CDR1 SGHTA and CDR2 FQGNSA. CDR3 amino acids: CASSPRPRLAGGRKETQYF. The CDR3 DNA sequence: TGTGCCAGCAGCCCCCGCCCGCGACTAGCGGGGGGGCGTAAGGAGACCCAGTACTTC.

The chain joins TRBV2 to TRBJ2-5, with 7 bases aligning to TRBD1. The V and J ends lost 8 bases and 1 base, in that order; junction bases with no gene match: 7. CDR1 and CDR2 (germline): SNHLY, FYNNEI. The CDR3 has 14 amino acids. CDR3 residues: CASRLGQIQETQYF. The CDR3 nucleotides read TGTGCCAGCCGCTTGGGACAGATCCAAGAGACCCAGTACTTC.

This clone was seen only once. The genes are TRBV18 and TRBJ2-1; 8 positions agree with TRBD1. This CDR3 is 12 amino acids long. Trimming removed 6 bases from V and 9 bases from J; junction bases left unmatched: 4. The germline gives CDR1 KGHSH, CDR2 LQKENI. CDR3 DNA sequence: TGTGCCAGCTCGCAACAGGGGGGTGAGCAGTTCTTC. Amino acid sequence: CASSQQGGEQFF.

The V gene is TRBV28, the J gene TRBJ1-2; TRBD1 matches 7 bases. This CDR3 is 13 amino acids long. Germline V gene lookup returns CDR1 MDHEN and CDR2 SYDVKM. Germline trimming cut 6 bases from V and 1 base from J; bases unmatched to any gene: 2. This CDR3 is CASRTGNNYGYTF. The CDR3 nucleotides read TGTGCCAGCAGGACAGGGAATAACTATGGCTACACCTTC.

V gene TRBV29-1 combines with J gene TRBJ1-5; TRBD1 matches at 8 bases. CDR1 SQVTM and CDR2 ANQGSEA come from the germline V gene. The V gene end was trimmed by 5 bases and the J gene end by 4 bases; junction bases not matched to a gene: 7. This CDR3 region has 14 residues. For the CDR3, the DNA is TGCAGCGTTATTCTTACAGGGGGAAATCAGCCCCAGCATTTT. Translated, it gives CSVILTGGNQPQHF.

This sequence joins TRBV7-3 and TRBJ1-3; possibly TRBD1 for D (5 bases). Per germline, CDR1 SGHTA and CDR2 FQGTGA. V lost 0 bases to trimming and J lost 0 bases, with 9 bases between them. This CDR3 has 16 amino acids. The CDR3 DNA sequence: TGTGCCAGCAGCTTAACGCCAGGGAACTCTGGAAACACCATATATTTT. This codes for CASSLTPGNSGNTIYF.

This sequence joins TRBV11-2 and TRBJ2-1; D is uncertain. V was clipped by 4 bases and J by 7 bases, with 8 bases between them. CDR3 length equals 12 residues. The germline gives CDR1 SGHAT, CDR2 FQNNGV. CDR3 nucleotide sequence: TGTGCCAGCAGCTCGACTCGGAATGAGCAGTTCTTC. This codes for CASSSTRNEQFF.

DNA for the CDR3: TGTGCCAGCAGCACCCGGGAGGGAGCTAACACTGAAGCTTTCTTT. Translation gives CASSTREGANTEAFF. The chain employs TRBV5-4 and TRBJ1-1, with D unresolved. The germline V and J ends were trimmed by 4 bases and 2 bases, with 15 bases remaining between them. There are 15 residues in the CDR3. CDR1 SGHNT and CDR2 YYREEE come from the germline V gene (reference sequence).

A single count supports this clone. The CDR3 DNA is TGTGCCATCCACCTTGACTCGGGAAATGGCTACACCTTC. It specifies CAIHLDSGNGYTF. The chain combines TRBV28 with TRBJ1-2; D is undetermined. Trimming removed 10 bases at V and 6 bases at J, with 18 bases between. Germline assignment: CDR1 MDHEN and CDR2 SYDVKM. This CDR3 region has 13 residues.

The V gene is TRBV7-3, the J gene TRBJ1-3; D uncertain. The ends were cut back, 4 bases at V and 1 base at J, with 5 bases in the middle. Looked up from germline, CDR1 is SGHTA and CDR2 is FQGTGA. The CDR3 spans 13 residues. CDR3 sequence: CASSSGSGNTIYF. The DNA of the CDR3 is TGTGCCAGCAGCTCGGGGTCTGGAAACACCATATATTTT.

A remark on this clone: This sample also contains other DNA sequences that code for the same CDR3. The V and J genes are TRBV3-1 (or the pseudogene TRBV3-2) and TRBJ1-2; 10 nucleotides match TRBD1. This CDR3 contains 17 residues. Germline V gene sequence: CDR1 LGHDT, CDR2 YNNKEL (reference sequence). V was pared by 1 base and J by 8 bases, with 13 bases of the junction left unmatched. CDR3 amino acids: CASSQGTGGGRERGYTF. Written as DNA, the CDR3 is TGTGCCAGCAGCCAAGGGACAGGGGGTGGGAGGGAGCGGGGCTACACCTTC.

This chain connects TRBV25-1 to TRBJ1-4; the D gene is possibly TRBD1 (5 bases). This CDR3 region has 15 residues. Per germline, CDR1 MGHDK and CDR2 SYGVNS. V dropped 1 base and J dropped 7 bases, with 13 bases sitting between them. CDR3 in DNA: TGTGCCAGCAGTGAATCGAGGGGCGGGGTTGAAAAACTGTTTTTT. Translation gives CASSESRGGVEKLFF.

The V call is TRBV27, the J call TRBJ1-2; a weak D match, TRBD1 (6 bases). CDR1 and CDR2 from the germline V gene are MNHEY and SMNVEV (reference sequence). This CDR3 has 13 amino acids. The ends were cut back, 6 bases at V and 2 bases at J, with 10 bases in the middle. The chain's CDR3 is CASSLTGNYGYTF. The CDR3 DNA is TGTGCCAGCAGCCTCACAGGGAACTATGGCTACACCTTC.

This chain joins TRBV7-2 and TRBJ1-2; D is possibly TRBD1 (5 bases). The CDR3 contains 15 residues. Germline V gene sequence: CDR1 SGHTA, CDR2 FQGNSA. Trimming left V 0 bases short and J 7 bases short, with 15 bases between. The CDR3 loop is CASSLARDWGGGYTF. The CDR3 DNA reads as TGTGCCAGCAGCTTAGCGCGGGACTGGGGAGGTGGCTACACCTTC.

This clone was recorded only once. The rearrangement links TRBV7-6 to TRBJ2-3; no reliable D call. Per germline, CDR1 SGHVS and CDR2 FNYEAQ. V was trimmed by 5 bases and J by 6 bases, leaving 6 bases between them. The length of the CDR3 is 11 residues. The CDR3 coding sequence is TGTGCCAGCAGCAGAGTCGATACGCAGTATTTT. It yields the protein CASSRVDTQYF.

The chain uses TRBV6-5 and TRBJ2-7, with a tentative D call TRBD2 (5 bases). Germline CDR1 and CDR2: MNHEY and SVGAGI. With 0 bases removed from V and 5 bases from J, the gap between germline ends came to 14 bases. This CDR3 is built from 15 residues. CDR3 sequence reads: CASSYSIEGTNEQYF. CDR3 DNA sequence: TGTGCCAGCAGTTACTCGATAGAGGGTACCAACGAGCAGTACTTC.

This clone was seen only a few times. This chain uses TRBV18 with TRBJ1-3, with D hard to call. V dropped 0 bases and J dropped 9 bases, with 6 bases sitting between them. The V gene's germline CDR1 is KGHSH and CDR2 LQKENI. The CDR3 spans 12 residues. As DNA, the CDR3 is TGTGCCAGCTCACCACCCTCCGGCACCATATATTTT. Translating it yields CASSPPSGTIYF.

V and J are TRBV2 and TRBJ1-4; no firm D call. Trimming took 2 bases from V and 5 from J, leaving 12 bases between them. The V gene's germline CDR1 is SNHLY and CDR2 FYNNEI. The length of the CDR3 is 15 residues. CDR3 protein: CASSENGRINEKLFF. The DNA of the CDR3 is TGTGCCAGCAGTGAAAATGGGAGGATCAATGAAAAACTGTTTTTT.

The rearrangement joins TRBV5-1 to TRBJ1-3; perhaps TRBD1 as D (6 bases). The CDR3 length is 14 residues. With 4 bases removed from V and 1 base from J, the gap between germline ends came to 9 bases. Germline V gene data show CDR1 as SGHRS and CDR2 as YFSETQ. CDR3 sequence: CASSDTGSGNTIYF. The DNA of the CDR3 is TGCGCCAGCAGCGATACAGGGTCTGGAAACACCATATATTTT.

This clone was detected a few times. The genes are TRBV4-3 and TRBJ1-2, with D hard to call. V dropped 3 bases and J dropped 4 bases, with 12 bases sitting between them. Germline loops: CDR1 LGHNA, CDR2 YSLEER. The CDR3 totals 14 residues. Written as DNA, the CDR3 is TGCGCCAGCAGCCAGGAAGCGCGGAGCTATGGCTACACCTTC. It is translated as CASSQEARSYGYTF.